This TCR beta chain came from a study of long-term antiretroviral therapy in people with HIV. Assay version v3.0 of immunoSEQ was used, and it was run at survey level. Measured with immunoSEQ multiplex PCR; TCRdb has only the in-frame clones, and not every one. This table has 20,000 to 25,000 clones, about 80% appearing once. The clonotype comes from a man in his fifties with HIV. The sequencing used unsorted PBMCs, collected 0.3 years after starting antiretroviral therapy.

The CDR3 DNA sequence: TGTGCCACCAGCAGAACTCACGGCACTGAAGCTTTCTTT. It is translated as CATSRTHGTEAFF. The chain combines TRBV15 with TRBJ1-1; no reliable D call. Trimming removed 2 bases at V and 4 bases at J, with 8 bases between. Germline assignment: CDR1 LNHNV and CDR2 YYDKDF (reference sequence). This CDR3 region has 13 residues.